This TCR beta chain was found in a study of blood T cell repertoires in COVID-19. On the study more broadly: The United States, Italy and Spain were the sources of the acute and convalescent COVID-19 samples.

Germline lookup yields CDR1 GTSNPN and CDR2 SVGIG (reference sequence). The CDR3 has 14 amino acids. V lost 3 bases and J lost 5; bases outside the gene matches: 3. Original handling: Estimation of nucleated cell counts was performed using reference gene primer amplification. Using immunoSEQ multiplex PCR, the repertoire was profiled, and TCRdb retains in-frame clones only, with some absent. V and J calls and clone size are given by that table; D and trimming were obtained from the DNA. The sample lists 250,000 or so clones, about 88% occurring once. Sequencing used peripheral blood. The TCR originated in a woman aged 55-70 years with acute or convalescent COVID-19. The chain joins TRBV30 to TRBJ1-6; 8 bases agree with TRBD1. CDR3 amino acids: CAWSQGAHNSPLHF. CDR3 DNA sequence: TGTGCCTGGAGCCAGGGGGCTCATAATTCACCCCTCCACTTT.